These 26 T cell receptor beta chains came from one sample sequenced in a study of graft-versus-host responses after intestinal transplantation (dated by TCRdb to the early 2020s). No antigens are known for them. The intended sense of this specimen's time point label: cells obtained before transplantation from donor or recipient. Receptors were amplified or captured by the immunoSEQ multiplex PCR assay. Drawn from immuneACCESS, this table holds only the in-frame rearrangements with V and J called that TCRdb kept. Clones are partly lost; checked studies trace under half to an unresolved V gene and leave the rest unexplained. The sample yields about 94,000 clones; 91% were counted once. The top ten clonotypes cover roughly 0.5% of the sample. This specimen was unstimulated CD8+ T cells sorted from spleen or lymph node cells, taken before intestinal transplant. The receptors were gathered from a human donor who received an intestinal transplant.

V is TRBV6-6 and J is TRBJ1-2; TRBD1 is a possible D gene (6 bases). Trimming took off 5 bases at V and 4 bases at J, with 8 bases between the two ends. The CDR3 is 12 amino acids. Germline CDR1 and CDR2: MNHNY and SVGAGI (reference sequence). Here the CDR3 DNA reads TGTGCCAGCAGTCAGGACAGCTATGGCTACACCTTC. Translation gives CASSQDSYGYTF.

V gene TRBV6-5 combines with J gene TRBJ1-4, with unresolved D. CDR3 length: 15 residues. Germline V gene lookup returns CDR1 MNHEY and CDR2 SVGAGI. The ends were cut back, 2 bases at V and 0 bases at J, with 7 bases in the middle. CDR3 sequence (DNA): TGTGCCAGCAGTTACGCTCCGGCAACTAATGAAAAACTGTTTTTT. Encoded protein: CASSYAPATNEKLFF.

The chain has TRBV5-1 and TRBJ2-5; 8 nucleotides align to TRBD2. The length of the CDR3 is 14 residues. CDR1 is SGHRS, CDR2 YFSETQ, per germline. The ends lost 7 bases at V and 5 bases at J; junction bases unmatched: 10. The CDR3 DNA reads TGCGCCAGCCGGAACCGGGGGGGCCAGGAGACCCAGTACTTC. It is translated as CASRNRGGQETQYF.

This clone was seen only a few times. The V gene is TRBV4-1, the J gene TRBJ1-1; D gene uncertain. V lost 0 bases and J lost 8, with 16 bases in between. Germline values: CDR1 MGHRA, CDR2 YSYEKL. The CDR3 consists of 15 residues. CDR3 nucleotide sequence: TGCGCCAGCAGCCAAGAAACGAGGGAGGACCTCGAAGCTTTCTTT. The encoded protein is CASSQETREDLEAFF.

CDR3 DNA sequence: TGTGCCAGCAGTAGCATCTACGAGCAGTACTTC. Translating it yields CASSSIYEQYF. The chain joins TRBV28 to TRBJ2-7; D gene uncertain. The CDR3 sequence is 11 residues long. CDR1 MDHEN and CDR2 SYDVKM come from the germline V gene. The ends were cut back, 5 bases at V and 3 bases at J, with 5 bases in the middle.

The chain carries TRBV7-2 and TRBJ2-5, with 7 nucleotides matching TRBD1. Germline CDR1 reads SGHTA; CDR2 reads FQGNSA. The CDR3 loop spans 14 amino acids. J was trimmed by 4 bases and V by 1 base; bases with no gene match: 3. CDR3 in amino acids: CASSLVQGRETQYF. The CDR3 bases are TGTGCCAGCAGCTTAGTACAGGGGAGAGAGACCCAGTACTTC.

The chain is built from TRBV7-8 and TRBJ2-5; possible D gene TRBD2, 5 bases. The CDR3 extends over 15 amino acids. Germline assignment: CDR1 SGHVS and CDR2 FQNEAQ. V lost 5 bases to trimming and J lost 5 bases, with 18 bases between them. Written as DNA, the CDR3 is TGTGCCAGCAGCCTCGGACTTCCAACGGGGGAGACCCAGTACTTC. The encoded protein is CASSLGLPTGETQYF.

This chain connects TRBV6-5 to TRBJ2-1, with 7 bases identical to TRBD1. With V trimmed by 2 bases and J by 7 bases, 8 bases remained unmatched. Germline loops: CDR1 MNHEY, CDR2 SVGAGI. This CDR3 contains 15 residues. The CDR3 DNA reads TGTGCCAGCAGTTACGCGCCAGGGGGACAAAATGAGCAGTTCTTC. Encoded protein: CASSYAPGGQNEQFF.

This chain joins TRBV13 and TRBJ1-1; 10 nucleotides align to TRBD1. Germline V gene sequence: CDR1 PRHDT, CDR2 FYEKMQ (reference sequence). Trimming cost V 5 bases and J 5 bases; bases outside gene matches: 20. The CDR3 consists of 19 residues. The CDR3 protein is CASSLRPDSTGGAGTEAFF. The DNA of the CDR3 is TGTGCCAGCAGCCTCCGACCAGACTCGACAGGGGGCGCGGGGACTGAAGCTTTCTTT.

V usage is TRBV28 and J usage is TRBJ1-5, with D possibly being TRBD1 (5 bases). The CDR3 is made up of 16 amino acids. V lost 7 bases and J lost 2, with 18 bases in between. Germline V gene sequence: CDR1 MDHEN, CDR2 SYDVKM. The CDR3 coding sequence is TGTGCCAGCATGGGCCGGCGGGACCCAGGCAATCAGCCCCAGCATTTT. As protein: CASMGRRDPGNQPQHF. The entire variable domain, with the rest obtained from reference TRBV28 and TRBJ1-5, is as follows: DVKVTQSSRYLVKRTGEKVFLECVQDMDHENMFWYRQDPGLGLRLIYFSYDVKMKEKGDIPEGYSVSREKKERFSLILESASTNQTSMYLCASMGRRDPGNQPQHFGDGTRLSIL.

The chain recombines TRBV6-5 with TRBJ1-1, with D uncertain. Trimming removed 2 bases from V and 4 bases from J, with 11 bases in between. Germline loops: CDR1 MNHEY, CDR2 SVGAGI. This CDR3 contains 14 residues. The CDR3 nucleotides read TGTGCCAGCAGTTACAAGGAGGGAAGCACTGAAGCTTTCTTT. It specifies CASSYKEGSTEAFF.

This sequence joins TRBV30 and TRBJ2-1; 7 bases match TRBD1. CDR1 GTSNPN and CDR2 SVGIG come from the germline V gene (reference sequence). The trim removed 4 bases at V and 5 bases at J, leaving 14 bases unmatched. This CDR3 has 16 amino acids. The CDR3 nucleotides are TGTGCCTGGACCCTGCCCGGGACAGTTGAGGACAATGAGCAGTTCTTC. Encoded protein: CAWTLPGTVEDNEQFF.

The chain joins TRBV7-6 to TRBJ1-2; TRBD1 matches 8 bases. The germline V gene has CDR1 SGHVS and CDR2 FNYEAQ. The CDR3 runs 15 residues. V lost 2 bases, J lost 7 bases, and 9 bases stayed unmatched. Here the CDR3 DNA reads TGTGCCAGCAGCTTAAGGGACGACAGGGGAGGTGGCTACACCTTC. It translates to CASSLRDDRGGGYTF.

The chain carries TRBV11-1 and TRBJ2-3; the D gene is possibly TRBD1 (6 bases). V was clipped by 1 base and J by 4 bases, with 6 bases between them. The CDR3 is made up of 13 amino acids. Germline V gene lookup returns CDR1 SGHAT and CDR2 FQDESV (reference sequence). CDR3 loop: CASSLGQADTQYF. Here the CDR3 DNA reads TGTGCCAGCAGCTTAGGACAGGCAGATACGCAGTATTTT.

The chain couples TRBV28 to TRBJ1-3; D gene ambiguous. Trimming shortened V by 4 bases and J by 0 bases, and 7 bases separated the two germline ends. The length of the CDR3 is 14 residues. Looked up from germline, CDR1 is MDHEN and CDR2 is SYDVKM. CDR3 sequence (DNA): TGTGCCAGCAGTTCTAGTTACTCTGGAAACACCATATATTTT. Translated: CASSSSYSGNTIYF.

Judged by abundance, this clone is medium-sized (0.01 to 0.1%). The chain combines TRBV30 with TRBJ2-2; 8 bases fit TRBD1. The J segment lost 0 bases and the V segment lost 5 bases, leaving 2 bases of the junction unmatched. The CDR3 runs to 14 residues. The V gene's germline CDR1 is GTSNPN and CDR2 SVGIG (reference sequence). CDR3 nucleotide sequence: TGTGCCTGGGCGACAGGGGCGAACACCGGGGAGCTGTTTTTT. Residues: CAWATGANTGELFF.

This clone was recorded a few times. The chain has TRBV10-2 and TRBJ1-2; 8 nucleotides agree with TRBD1. This CDR3 is built from 14 residues. The V segment lost 3 bases and the J segment 8 bases; nucleotides outside the gene matches: 8. Germline values: CDR1 WSHSY, CDR2 SAAADI. This CDR3 is CASSDSFAGGGYTF. As DNA, the CDR3 is TGCGCCAGCAGTGATAGTTTCGCAGGGGGCGGCTACACCTTC.

V is TRBV6-5 and J is TRBJ1-4; 10 bases line up with TRBD1. Trimming took 5 bases from V and 7 from J; bases not matched to a gene: 4. The CDR3 contains 14 residues. From germline, CDR1 is MNHEY and CDR2 SVGAGI. This CDR3 is CASSPTGGREKLFF. Written as DNA, the CDR3 is TGTGCCAGCAGTCCGACAGGGGGCCGTGAAAAACTGTTTTTT.

The V call is TRBV5-4, the J call TRBJ2-1, with TRBD2 identical over 10 bases. The CDR3 sequence is 15 residues long. J lost 8 bases, V lost 0 bases, and 5 bases had no gene match. Per the germline V gene, CDR1 is SGHNT and CDR2 is YYREEE (reference sequence). Written as DNA, the CDR3 is TGTGCCAGCAGCTTGGGAAGCGGGGGGGCCTATGAGCAGTTCTTC. Residues: CASSLGSGGAYEQFF.

This clone has more than one count but fewer than ten. J is TRBJ1-6 and V is TRBV7-6; D possibly corresponds to TRBD1 (6 bases). Trimming stripped 5 bases from V and 7 bases from J, with 9 bases between. Germline V gene data show CDR1 as SGHVS and CDR2 as FNYEAQ. The CDR3 is 13 amino acids. This CDR3 is CASSPTGNSPLHF. CDR3 nucleotide sequence: TGTGCCAGCAGCCCAACAGGGAATTCACCCCTCCACTTT.

The rearrangement joins TRBV6-5 to TRBJ1-2; D is perhaps TRBD1 (5 bases). V was shortened by 5 bases and J by 4 bases, with 11 bases between the two germline ends. Germline assignment: CDR1 MNHEY and CDR2 SVGAGI. This CDR3 is 13 amino acids long. In nucleotides, the CDR3 is TGTGCCAGCAGTCCGGGACTTTTCTATGGCTACACCTTC. Translated, it gives CASSPGLFYGYTF.

The CDR3 DNA sequence: TGCGCCAGCAGCTTGGGAGGTCCCCACAATGAGCAGTTCTTC. Its translation is CASSLGGPHNEQFF. The chain employs TRBV5-1 and TRBJ2-1; D is undetermined. Germline loops: CDR1 SGHRS, CDR2 YFSETQ. The CDR3 runs 14 residues. V was pared by 0 bases and J by 5 bases, with 9 bases between.

The rearrangement links TRBV27 to TRBJ2-1; D not certain. Germline CDR1 MNHEY, CDR2 SMNVEV (reference sequence). The V end lost 8 bases, the J end lost 6 bases, and 11 bases lay between the germline ends. This CDR3 region has 12 residues. Here the CDR3 DNA reads TGTGCCAGCTCCACCCCGGGCAATGAGCAGTTCTTC. Translation gives CASSTPGNEQFF.

The rearrangement uses TRBV25-1 and TRBJ2-1; the match to TRBD1 covers 7 bases. V gave up 5 bases and J gave up 6 bases; unmatched junction bases: 13. The germline V gene has CDR1 MGHDK and CDR2 SYGVNS. The CDR3 loop spans 16 amino acids. The CDR3 reads CASSLCLRRGRNEQFF. The CDR3 DNA reads as TGTGCCAGCAGTTTGTGCCTTCGTAGGGGGCGCAATGAGCAGTTCTTC. Supplemented by reference TRBV25-1 and TRBJ2-1, the full variable domain reads EADIYQTPRYLVIGTGKKITLECSQTMGHDKMYWYQQDPGMELHLIHYSYGVNSTEKGDLSSESTVSRIRTEHFPLTLESARPSHTSQYLCASSLCLRRGRNEQFFGPGTRLTVL.

V and J are TRBV4-1 and TRBJ2-6, with D maybe TRBD2 (6 bases). V was clipped by 1 base and J by 4 bases, with 14 bases between them. The CDR3 has 17 residues. Germline V gene sequence: CDR1 MGHRA, CDR2 YSYEKL. The CDR3 region has the DNA TGCGCCAGCAGCCAAGTTGGAGGGGCGGGCGGGGCCAACGTCCTGACTTTC. Amino acids: CASSQVGGAGGANVLTF.

The V and J genes are TRBV19 and TRBJ2-1, with 8 bases that match TRBD2. The ends lost 3 bases at V and 2 bases at J; junction bases unmatched: 6. This CDR3 is 16 amino acids long. Germline V gene sequence: CDR1 LNHDA, CDR2 SQIVND (reference sequence). The CDR3 sequence is CASSIGGAGAYNEQFF. CDR3 nucleotide sequence: TGTGCCAGTAGTATCGGGGGGGCGGGGGCCTACAATGAGCAGTTCTTC.